The source of this T cell receptor (beta chain) is a study of Graves' ophthalmopathy and Graves' hyperthyroidism. This clonotype was detected many times. Antigen specificity is unknown. Study-wide points: Forecasting of ophthalmopathy progression by the model achieved roughly 69% sensitivity and 72.22% specificity.

The CDR3 totals 12 residues. Germline-derived CDR1 and CDR2 are WSHSY and SAAADI. Trimming took 6 bases from V and 4 from J, leaving 9 bases between them. Hyperthyroidism patients, all newly diagnosed, had under 2 months' duration and ages of 18 to 65. Clinical symptoms, serum thyroxine, TRAb, thyroid ultrasound and orbital computed tomography formed the basis of diagnosis. As the template, RNA transcripts were used to amplify TCR beta CDR3 regions. Second-round multiplex PCR came after first-round RT-PCR with HTBI primers. TCRdb called the multiplex PCR reads again in MiXCR, with one record for every CDR3 protein. The sample consists of about 590,000 distinct CDR3 sequences, under 45% of them appearing once.

The clonotype originates from an adult man with Graves' hyperthyroidism. Sequenced material: peripheral blood or thyroid tissue (not recorded which). The chain uses TRBV10-2 and TRBJ1-2; a weak D match, TRBD1 (6 bases). CDR3 nucleotide sequence: TGCGCCAGCAGCGTGACAGGCTATGGCTACACCTTC. Protein product: CASSVTGYGYTF.